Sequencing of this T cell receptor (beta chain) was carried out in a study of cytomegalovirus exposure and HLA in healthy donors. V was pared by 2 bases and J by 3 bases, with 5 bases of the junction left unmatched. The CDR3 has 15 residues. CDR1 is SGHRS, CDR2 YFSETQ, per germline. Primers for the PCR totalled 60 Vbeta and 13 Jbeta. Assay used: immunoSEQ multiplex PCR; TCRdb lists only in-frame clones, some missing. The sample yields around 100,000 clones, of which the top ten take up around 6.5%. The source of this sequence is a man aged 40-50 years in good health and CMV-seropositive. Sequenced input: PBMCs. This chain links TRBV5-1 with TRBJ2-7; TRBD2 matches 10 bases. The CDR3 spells CASSLGTSAIYEQYF. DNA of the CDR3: TGCGCCAGCAGCTTAGGGACTAGCGCCATCTACGAGCAGTACTTC.